The next 31 T cell receptor beta chains were all read from a single sample in a study of T cell responses to AZD1222 COVID-19 vaccine. Assay used: immunoSEQ multiplex PCR; TCRdb lists only in-frame clones, some missing. The sample holds some 180,000 clones, 85% to 95% seen once. The source material was peripheral blood, sampled 28 days after the second AZD1222 dose. Source of these receptors: an adult who received the AZD1222 COVID-19 vaccine.

The chain links TRBV28 to TRBJ1-6; D gene uncertain. The CDR3 spans 15 residues. Trimming cost V 7 bases and J 9 bases, with 19 bases left between them. In germline, CDR1 is MDHEN, CDR2 SYDVKM. CDR3 bases: TGTGCCAGCATGGGGAATTTGGGTAATGGTTCACCCCTCCACTTT. This gives the protein CASMGNLGNGSPLHF.

The chain has TRBV7-9 and TRBJ1-1; D perhaps matches TRBD1 (5 bases). Germline-derived CDR1 and CDR2 are SEHNR and FQNEAQ (reference sequence). The V end lost 4 bases, the J end lost 0 bases, and 21 bases lay between the germline ends. The CDR3 length is 18 residues. Written as DNA, the CDR3 is TGTGCCAGCAGCTCACGGCGTTTTTCAGGGACTATGAACACTGAAGCTTTCTTT. Amino acid sequence: CASSSRRFSGTMNTEAFF.

The rearrangement uses TRBV18 and TRBJ2-2; 9 nucleotides align to TRBD1. The CDR3 is made up of 14 amino acids. CDR1 and CDR2 from the germline V gene are KGHSH and LQKENI. J gave up 6 bases and V 3 bases, and 2 bases lay outside the gene matches. CDR3 region: CASSPGTGSGELFF. CDR3 coding DNA: TGTGCCAGCTCACCCGGGACAGGGTCCGGGGAGCTGTTTTTT.

CDR3 region: CAIAAGDSPLHF. In DNA form, the CDR3 reads TGTGCCATCGCGGCAGGGGACTCACCCCTCCACTTT. The J gene is TRBJ1-6, the V gene TRBV10-3; D possibly corresponds to TRBD1 (6 bases). The CDR3 is 12 residues long. Between the trimmed V and J ends, which lost 8 bases and 10 bases, there was a span of 12 bases. Germline lookup yields CDR1 ENHRY and CDR2 SYGVKD.

The chain employs TRBV9 and TRBJ1-2; TRBD1 is a possible D gene (5 bases). The germline gives CDR1 SGDLS, CDR2 YYNGEE. The CDR3 spans 14 residues. Trimming removed 1 base from V and 4 bases from J, with 11 bases in between. The DNA of the CDR3 is TGTGCCAGCAGCGTACAGGGCGAAGGCTATGGCTACACCTTC. It is translated as CASSVQGEGYGYTF.

This chain connects TRBV30 to TRBJ1-5, with D possibly TRBD1 on 6 matching bases. Germline CDR1 GTSNPN, CDR2 SVGIG (reference sequence). V was clipped by 2 bases and J by 3 bases, with 14 bases between them. The CDR3 covers 15 residues. The CDR3 coding sequence is TGTGCCTGGAGTCTCCGGGGGCTTGCCAATCAGCCCCAGCATTTT. Amino acids: CAWSLRGLANQPQHF.

This clone has just one count. The V call is TRBV4-2, the J call TRBJ1-4, with D perhaps matching TRBD1 (5 bases). The V gene lost 4 bases and the J gene lost 11 bases, with 20 bases spanning the gap. The CDR3 runs 15 residues. The germline gives CDR1 LGHNA, CDR2 YNFKEQ. Here the CDR3 DNA reads TGTGCCAGCAGCCGGAACGACAGTCCCGAGGGGAAACTGTTTTTT. Translating it yields CASSRNDSPEGKLFF.

V usage is TRBV6-1 and J usage is TRBJ1-5; 8 bases fit TRBD1. The V gene end was trimmed by 3 bases and the J gene end by 5 bases; junction bases not matched to a gene: 6. There are 15 residues in the CDR3. CDR1 is MNHNS, CDR2 SASEGT, per germline. The CDR3: CASSDGQGAHQPQHF. The CDR3 DNA reads TGTGCCAGCAGTGACGGGCAGGGGGCGCATCAGCCCCAGCATTTT.

This clone came up once. The chain has TRBV5-1 and TRBJ2-1; TRBD2 aligns across 7 bases. Losses at the gene ends were 2 bases for V and 4 bases for J; bases not matched to a gene: 3. CDR1 and CDR2 (germline): SGHRS, YFSETQ. The CDR3 sequence is 14 residues long. Here the CDR3 DNA reads TGCGCCAGCAGCTTAGCGGGACTGTACAATGAGCAGTTCTTC. As protein: CASSLAGLYNEQFF.

The chain joins TRBV27 to TRBJ2-7, with a possible D match to TRBD2 (6 bases). The CDR3 runs to 16 residues. Trimming left V 0 bases short and J 4 bases short, with 16 bases between. Germline CDR1 reads MNHEY; CDR2 reads SMNVEV (reference sequence). The CDR3 loop is CASSLSRRGRPYEQYF. For the CDR3, the DNA is TGTGCCAGCAGTTTATCGAGGCGGGGCCGCCCGTACGAGCAGTACTTC.

The V call is TRBV7-9, the J call TRBJ2-7, with D maybe TRBD1 (6 bases). V was trimmed by 5 bases and J by 4 bases, leaving 21 bases between them. Germline CDR1 SEHNR, CDR2 FQNEAQ (reference sequence). This CDR3 contains 16 residues. The CDR3 loop reads CASSHRTAPRIYEQYF. CDR3 in DNA: TGTGCCAGCAGCCACCGGACAGCCCCACGCATTTACGAGCAGTACTTC.

The V call is TRBV24-1, the J call TRBJ2-3; D might be TRBD1 (6 bases). The V gene lost 7 bases and the J gene lost 3 bases, with 10 bases spanning the gap. The CDR3 extends over 13 amino acids. Germline loops: CDR1 KGHDR, CDR2 SFDVKD. CDR3 bases: TGTGCCACCAGCTACGGGACAACAGATACGCAGTATTTT. Protein product: CATSYGTTDTQYF.

This clone was counted a single time. The genes are TRBV11-2 and TRBJ2-1, with 10 bases fitting TRBD1. This CDR3 is 17 amino acids long. Trimming took 2 bases from V and 7 from J; bases not matched to a gene: 11. Germline CDR1 and CDR2: SGHAT and FQNNGV. The CDR3 is CASSLRFRRQGANEQFF. For the CDR3, the DNA is TGTGCCAGCAGCTTAAGGTTTAGGAGACAGGGGGCAAATGAGCAGTTCTTC.

The chain is built from TRBV7-6 and TRBJ2-3; D might be TRBD1 (6 bases). V lost 0 bases and J lost 0, with 7 bases in between. Germline V gene sequence: CDR1 SGHVS, CDR2 FNYEAQ. This CDR3 comprises 15 residues. CDR3 bases: TGTGCCAGCAGCTTAGCGGGGGCCAGCACAGATACGCAGTATTTT. Amino acid sequence: CASSLAGASTDTQYF. Combining the CDR3 with reference TRBV7-6 and TRBJ2-3 gives the whole variable domain GAGVSQSPRYKVTKRGQDVALRCDPISGHVSLYWYRQALGQGPEFLTYFNYEAQQDKSGLPNDRFSAERPEGSISTLTIQRTEQRDSAMYRCASSLAGASTDTQYFGPGTRLTVL.

This chain links TRBV11-2 with TRBJ2-1, with TRBD2 matching over 12 bases. Germline V CDR1 and CDR2: SGHAT, FQNNGV. V shed 5 bases, J shed 8 bases, and the junction held 7 bases outside the gene matches. The CDR3 is 15 amino acids. The CDR3 coding sequence is TGTGCCAGCAGCGTCGGACTAGCGGGGATGGATGAGCAGTTCTTC. It specifies CASSVGLAGMDEQFF.

This rearrangement joins TRBV6-5 to TRBJ1-5; D possibly corresponds to TRBD1 (5 bases). Trimming shortened V by 0 bases and J by 2 bases, and 8 bases separated the two germline ends. The CDR3 extends over 15 amino acids. Germline V gene lookup returns CDR1 MNHEY and CDR2 SVGAGI. As DNA, the CDR3 is TGTGCCAGCAGTTACTCAGGGGTTGGCAATCAGCCCCAGCATTTT. This sequence encodes CASSYSGVGNQPQHF.

The genes are TRBV5-8 and TRBJ1-2, with TRBD1 as a possible D gene (6 bases). This CDR3 region has 16 residues. V lost 4 bases and J lost 3, with 19 bases in between. The germline V gene has CDR1 SGHTS and CDR2 YDEGEE. The CDR3 bases are TGTGCCAGCAGCAGGGCCTCAGGGGAGGGTTACTATGGCTACACCTTC. Translated, it gives CASSRASGEGYYGYTF.

This CDR3 reads CASSEPGPYNEQFF. Written as DNA, the CDR3 is TGTGCCAGCAGTGAGCCGGGGCCCTACAATGAGCAGTTCTTC. The chain has TRBV6-1 and TRBJ2-1; possibly TRBD1 or TRBD2 for D (5 bases each). The CDR3 runs 14 residues. The ends were cut back, 3 bases at V and 2 bases at J, with 8 bases in the middle. The germline CDR1 and CDR2 sequences are MNHNS and SASEGT.

This chain links TRBV6-5 with TRBJ1-3; 9 positions match TRBD1. Germline V gives CDR1 MNHEY, CDR2 SVGAGI. Trimming removed 5 bases from V and 3 bases from J; junction bases left unmatched: 2. The CDR3 loop spans 14 amino acids. The CDR3 sequence is CASSPGQGGNTIYF. The CDR3, as DNA: TGTGCCAGCAGTCCGGGACAGGGTGGAAACACCATATATTTT.

The chain carries TRBV7-3 and TRBJ1-6, with D possibly being TRBD1 (5 bases). Trimming took off 2 bases at V and 9 bases at J, with 11 bases between the two ends. The CDR3 has 14 residues. Germline assignment: CDR1 SGHTA and CDR2 FQGTGA. The CDR3 loop reads CASSLQGSGSPLHF. The DNA for the CDR3 is TGTGCCAGCAGCTTACAGGGTAGCGGTTCACCCCTCCACTTT.

The chain combines TRBV4-3 with TRBJ2-1; TRBD1 might be the D (5 bases). Germline loops: CDR1 LGHNA, CDR2 YSLEER. V was clipped by 4 bases and J by 8 bases, with 12 bases between them. The CDR3 consists of 13 residues. DNA of the CDR3: TGCGCCAGCAGCCCTCCACTCAGGGATGAGCAGTTCTTC. Translating gives CASSPPLRDEQFF.

V usage is TRBV4-1 and J usage is TRBJ1-1; D might be TRBD1 (5 bases). Germline-derived CDR1 and CDR2 are MGHRA and YSYEKL. This CDR3 has 14 residues. V was cut by 0 bases and J by 2 bases, with 7 bases left in between. The DNA of the CDR3 is TGCGCCAGCAGCCAAGAGGGGGGAAACACTGAAGCTTTCTTT. This sequence encodes CASSQEGGNTEAFF.

The rearrangement uses TRBV6-2 or TRBV6-3 and TRBJ1-1; no firm D call. The germline CDR1 and CDR2 sequences are MNHEY and SVGEGT. The CDR3 is 14 amino acids. Trimming shortened V by 2 bases and J by 3 bases, and 10 bases separated the two germline ends. The CDR3 bases are TGTGCCAGCAGTTACGGGCAGGCGTACACTGAAGCTTTCTTT. It is translated as CASSYGQAYTEAFF.

The rearrangement joins TRBV6-1 to TRBJ1-2; D unclear. V was trimmed by 0 bases and J by 6 bases, leaving 5 bases between them. CDR3 size: 12 residues. CDR1 and CDR2 from the germline V gene are MNHNS and SASEGT. The CDR3 region has the DNA TGTGCCAGCAGTGAAGCGGCGAATGGCTACACCTTC. It is translated as CASSEAANGYTF.

The V gene is TRBV28, the J gene TRBJ2-7; D remains ambiguous. The CDR3 extends over 11 amino acids. The V gene's germline CDR1 is MDHEN and CDR2 SYDVKM. V was clipped by 5 bases and J by 5 bases, with 7 bases between them. CDR3 amino acids: CASSPNDEQYF. The CDR3 DNA sequence: TGTGCCAGCAGTCCTAACGACGAGCAGTACTTC.

This chain connects TRBV12-3 or TRBV12-4 to TRBJ2-3; D is possibly TRBD2 (5 bases). The CDR3 contains 13 residues. V gave up 7 bases and J gave up 3 bases, with 11 bases separating them. CDR3 sequence reads: CASILAGTDTQYF. Written as DNA, the CDR3 is TGTGCCAGCATCCTAGCTGGTACAGATACGCAGTATTTT.

The chain is built from TRBV27 and TRBJ2-7, with TRBD2 identical over 11 bases. Germline-derived CDR1 and CDR2 are MNHEY and SMNVEV (reference sequence). V shed 5 bases, J shed 4 bases, and the junction held 4 bases outside the gene matches. The CDR3 covers 14 residues. The CDR3, as DNA: TGTGCCAGCAGTGCCGGGACTAGCGGATACGAGCAGTACTTC. Amino acids: CASSAGTSGYEQYF.

The V gene is TRBV5-1, the J gene TRBJ2-7; 11 nucleotides line up with TRBD2. J gave up 4 bases and V 4 bases, and 7 bases lay outside the gene matches. This CDR3 region has 15 residues. Germline loops: CDR1 SGHRS, CDR2 YFSETQ. The CDR3 DNA reads as TGCGCCAGCAGCGCCGGGACTAGCGGCCTATACGAGCAGTACTTC. This codes for CASSAGTSGLYEQYF.

The chain links TRBV4-1 to TRBJ2-1; 10 bases are a match to TRBD1. CDR1 is MGHRA, CDR2 YSYEKL, per germline. Unmatched junction bases numbered 6, after V lost 2 bases and J lost 8 bases. CDR3 length: 15 residues. The DNA of the CDR3 is TGCGCCAGCAGCCAACCGGGACAGGGGATTTATGAGCAGTTCTTC. Translation gives CASSQPGQGIYEQFF.

The rearrangement uses TRBV19 and TRBJ2-5; D remains unclear. Germline V CDR1 and CDR2: LNHDA, SQIVND (reference sequence). The CDR3 loop spans 12 amino acids. The ends were cut back, 5 bases at V and 1 base at J, with 5 bases in the middle. The CDR3 sequence is CASSESQETQYF. The CDR3 coding sequence is TGTGCCAGTAGTGAGTCCCAAGAGACCCAGTACTTC.

The J gene is TRBJ2-5, the V gene TRBV7-3; possibly TRBD2 for D (6 bases). With 4 bases removed from V and 5 bases from J, the gap between germline ends came to 11 bases. Looked up from germline, CDR1 is SGHTA and CDR2 is FQGTGA. CDR3 length: 13 residues. The DNA of the CDR3 is TGTGCCAGCAGCTCTGGGGGGACTGAGACCCAGTACTTC. Protein sequence: CASSSGGTETQYF.